These T cell receptor beta chains were read from a single sample in a study of blood T cells in healthy people across ages. TCRdb processed the 5' RACE reads anew with MiXCR; each CDR3 protein has one entry. The sample has around 900,000 distinct CDR3 sequences; more than 25% are singletons. The specimen sequenced was blood. Receptors originate from a woman over 75 in good health. Each CDR3 is given with its conserved first and last residue. D genes are given only for firm matches. Only part of the rows carry a size: once, few, many, or a class if the clone is expanded.

J: TRBJ1-4; length: 18; size: NA; D: TRBD1; V: TRBV5-1; DNA: TGCGCCAGCAGCTCCATAGCCCAGGGGGTTGCAGCTAATGAAAAACTGTTTTTT; CDR3: CASSSIAQGVAANEKLFF
J: TRBJ1-6; length: 14; size: few; D: NA; V: TRBV6-1; DNA: TGTGCCAGCAGTGACTCTGGACGGGGGTCACCCCTCCACTTT; CDR3: CASSDSGRGSPLHF
J: TRBJ2-7; length: 15; size: NA; D: TRBD1; V: TRBV6-5; DNA: TGTGCCAGCAGTTCCGACCCCGGGACAGGGGCCGAGCAGTACTTC; CDR3: CASSSDPGTGAEQYF
J: TRBJ2-7; length: 16; size: many; D: NA; V: TRBV5-1; DNA: TGCGCCAGCAGCTTTCTTACGACCGGGTCCTCCTACGAGCAGTACTTC; CDR3: CASSFLTTGSSYEQYF
J: TRBJ2-1; length: 14; size: few; D: NA; V: TRBV18; DNA: TGTGCCAGCTCACCTGGGATCACATGGGATGAGCAGTTCTTC; CDR3: CASSPGITWDEQFF
J: TRBJ1-6; length: 15; size: many; D: NA; V: TRBV6-2/TRBV6-3; DNA: TGTGCCAGCAGTTGGAGGGCACCCTATAATTCACCCCTCCACTTT; CDR3: CASSWRAPYNSPLHF
J: TRBJ1-2; length: 12; size: few; D: TRBD1; V: TRBV18; DNA: TGTGCCAGCTCACCTCAGGGGGATGGCTACACCTTC; CDR3: CASSPQGDGYTF
J: TRBJ2-5; length: 14; size: many; D: TRBD1; V: TRBV11-1; DNA: TGTGCCAGCAGCCCAACAGGGGTTCAAGAGACCCAGTACTTC; CDR3: CASSPTGVQETQYF
J: TRBJ2-7; length: 14; size: NA; D: NA; V: TRBV5-1; DNA: TGCGCCAGCAGCTTGGAAAGCGGACCACGCGAGCAGTACTTC; CDR3: CASSLESGPREQYF
J: TRBJ2-1; length: 13; size: many; D: TRBD1; V: TRBV18; DNA: TGTGCCAGCAGCCCGCGACAGGGTAGTGAGCAGTTCTTC; CDR3: CASSPRQGSEQFF
J: TRBJ2-3; length: 14; size: many; D: NA; V: TRBV2; DNA: TGTGCCAGCAGTGACAAAGGGGTCGCAGATACGCAGTATTTT; CDR3: CASSDKGVADTQYF
J: TRBJ2-1; length: 14; size: few; D: NA; V: TRBV5-1; DNA: TGCGCCAGCAGCTTGGGTCGGGGTAGCAATGAGCAGTTCTTC; CDR3: CASSLGRGSNEQFF
J: TRBJ1-2; length: 14; size: NA; D: TRBD1; V: TRBV20-1; DNA: TGCAGTGCTAGAGGGCAGGGGGTGGGCTATGGCTACACCTTC; CDR3: CSARGQGVGYGYTF
J: TRBJ2-5; length: 14; size: NA; D: NA; V: TRBV12-3/TRBV12-4; DNA: TGTGCCAGCAGTCACCCGGGTCTGGTGGGAGAGCAGTACTTC; CDR3: CASSHPGLVGEQYF
J: TRBJ1-2; length: 13; size: many; D: NA; V: TRBV28; DNA: TGTGCCAGCAGGTTAGACGTCAGGGATGGCTACACCTTC; CDR3: CASRLDVRDGYTF